This T cell receptor beta chain stems from a study of technical replicates of blood from a few donors. The CDR3 runs to 12 residues. Germline CDR1 and CDR2: ENHRY and SYGVKD. The V and J ends lost 10 bases and 6 bases, in that order; junction bases with no gene match: 7. Sequenced by immunoSEQ multiplex PCR; TCRdb stores in-frame clones only, minus some. The sample shows some 75,000 clones, roughly 96% of them seen only once. V and J are TRBV10-3 and TRBJ2-3, with 7 bases lining up with TRBD2. The sequence derives from a human donor in good health. Sequences were obtained from T cells isolated from PBMCs. This chain's CDR3 is CASSGGGDTQYF. The CDR3, as DNA: TGTGCCAGCTCGGGGGGAGGGGATACGCAGTATTTT.